The source of this T cell receptor beta chain is a study of PD-1 blockade in classical Hodgkin lymphoma. Generated by immunoSEQ multiplex PCR, the TCRdb table keeps only in-frame clones and is missing some. The sample shows some 25,000 clones, approximately 78% of them seen only once. The CDR3 is 14 amino acids. Germline CDR1 and CDR2: MRHNA and SNTAGT. V was trimmed by 2 bases and J by 2 bases, leaving 4 bases between them. All patients experienced relapse after autologous stem cell transplantation, and brentuximab vedotin exposure was variable. Material: peripheral blood mononuclear cells (PBMCs), obtained before the second cycle of nivolumab. The V and J genes are TRBV6-4 and TRBJ2-6, with unresolved D. The sequence came from a human donor with classical Hodgkin lymphoma. The CDR3 spells CASSDRAGANVLTF. The CDR3 nucleotides are TGTGCCAGCAGTGACAGGGCTGGGGCCAACGTCCTGACTTTC.